This record covers a single T cell receptor beta chain. The antigen is not known. TCRdb redid the calling of the 5' RACE reads with MiXCR, one entry per CDR3 protein. This table has around 230,000 distinct CDR3 sequences, approximately 6.3% appearing once. The sample belongs to a study of T cells after yellow fever vaccination. Study summary: SMART-Seq v4 Ultra Low Input prepared the low-cell-number fractions.

Regarding the study as a whole: Though it reached lower strength, the secondary response hit its peak faster, day 5 versus 15.

CDR3 length equals 14 residues. The V gene's germline CDR1 is MDHEN and CDR2 SYDVKM. V gave up 5 bases and J gave up 2 bases, with 11 bases separating them. The sample consisted of CD4+ T cells sorted from PBMCs, taken on the day of the yellow fever booster vaccination. J is TRBJ2-3 and V is TRBV28, with D maybe TRBD2 (5 bases). The source is a man aged 25-45 years who received the YFV17D yellow fever vaccine. In DNA, the CDR3 is TGTGCCAGCAGTAGGTTAGCGACCACAGATACGCAGTATTTT. Protein product: CASSRLATTDTQYF.